This T cell receptor beta chain was identified in a study of identical twins. CDR3 length: 13 residues. In germline, CDR1 is SGHVS, CDR2 FQNEAQ. Losses at the gene ends were 9 bases for V and 3 bases for J; bases not matched to a gene: 8. From the 5' RACE reads, TCRdb called clonotypes with MiXCR, one entry per CDR3 protein. Of about 240,000 distinct CDR3 sequences in the sample, about 10% were seen once. This TCR was recovered from a man in his fifties in good health. This sequence joins TRBV7-8 and TRBJ2-7; 7 positions match TRBD1. The material sequenced was memory T cells sorted from blood. The CDR3 bases are TGTGCCAGTAGACAGGGATTAAACTACGAGCAGTACTTC. It codes for CASRQGLNYEQYF.